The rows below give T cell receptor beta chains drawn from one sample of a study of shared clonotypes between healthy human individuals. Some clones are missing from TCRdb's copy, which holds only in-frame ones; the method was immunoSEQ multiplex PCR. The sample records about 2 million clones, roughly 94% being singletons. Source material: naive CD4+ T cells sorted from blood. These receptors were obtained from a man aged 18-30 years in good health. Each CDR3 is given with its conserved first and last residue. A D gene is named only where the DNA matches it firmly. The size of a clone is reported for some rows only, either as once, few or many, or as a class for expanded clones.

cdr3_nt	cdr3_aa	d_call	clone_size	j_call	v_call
TGTGCCAGCAGCCCAGGAGGAAGAGAGAGCTACGAGCAGTACTTC	CASSPGGRESYEQYF	.	.	TRBJ2-7	TRBV28
TGTGCCTGGAGTTTGGACAGCTCCTACGAGCAGTACTTC	CAWSLDSSYEQYF	.	once	TRBJ2-7	TRBV30
TGTGCCAGCAGTGGACAACAGGGCGGCGAGCAGTACTTC	CASSGQQGGEQYF	.	.	TRBJ2-7	TRBV6-4
TGTGCCAGCAGCGGGGACAGTTTCACAGATACGCAGTATTTT	CASSGDSFTDTQYF	TRBD1	.	TRBJ2-3	TRBV5-4
TGTGCTAGCAGTCGGGACAGTTGGACAGATGGCTACACCTTC	CASSRDSWTDGYTF	TRBD1	.	TRBJ1-2	TRBV6-5
TGTGCCAGCAGCTTAGAGGGGCAGAGCTCCTACAATGAGCAGTTCTTC	CASSLEGQSSYNEQFF	.	.	TRBJ2-1	TRBV7-2
TGTGCCAGCAGTGGGCGGGACAGGGGCCTCTACGAGCAGTACTTC	CASSGRDRGLYEQYF	TRBD1	.	TRBJ2-7	TRBV25-1
TGTGCCAGCAGATGGATGGGGGATCGGATCCAAGGCTACACCTTC	CASRWMGDRIQGYTF	.	.	TRBJ1-2	TRBV6-1
TGTGCCAGTAGTAACACCGGGACAGGCCCGGACGAGCAGTACTTC	CASSNTGTGPDEQYF	TRBD1	.	TRBJ2-7	TRBV19
TGTGCCGGACACAGGAGACCCTACGAGCAGTACTTC	CAGHRRPYEQYF	.	.	TRBJ2-7	TRBV2
TGTGCCAGCAGCCCCAATCGGGCCGGTCAAGAGACCCAGTACTTC	CASSPNRAGQETQYF	.	.	TRBJ2-5	TRBV7-9
TGTGCCACTCCACGAGTAAGGGAGACCCAGTACTTC	CATPRVRETQYF	.	.	TRBJ2-5	TRBV11-3
TGTGCCTACCTGCCGCTGGGGGTTAACACAGATACGCAGTATTTT	CAYLPLGVNTDTQYF	.	.	TRBJ2-3	TRBV30
TGTGCCAGCAGAACGGGACTAGCGGGGCAAGAAGAGACCCAGTACTTC	CASRTGLAGQEETQYF	TRBD2	.	TRBJ2-5	TRBV7-9